The TCR beta chain described here comes from a study of blood T cell repertoires in COVID-19. Someone with COVID-19 had been met by exposed participants within 2 weeks before study entry. Measured with immunoSEQ multiplex PCR; TCRdb has only the in-frame clones, and not every one. The repertoire has 150,000 or so clones, approximately 83% of them found once; the top ten carry around 5%. Trimming removed 7 bases at V and 3 bases at J, with 13 bases between. From germline, CDR1 is LNHDA and CDR2 SQIVND (reference sequence). The CDR3 consists of 14 residues. This clone was seen a handful of times. Input material: PBMCs or T cells enriched from blood (not recorded which). This rearrangement joins TRBV19 to TRBJ1-5; the D gene is possibly TRBD1 (6 bases). This clonotype was sampled from a man aged 70 or older who had been exposed to COVID-19. CDR3 nucleotides: TGTGCCAGTACCGAGGGGGGGTCCAATCAGCCCCAGCATTTT. Its protein product is CASTEGGSNQPQHF.